These T cell receptor beta chains were read from a single sample in a study of T cell responses to AZD1222 COVID-19 vaccine. Clones were read by immunoSEQ multiplex PCR, and TCRdb kept only the in-frame ones, dropping some. Of more than 110,000 clones detected, around nine tenths appear once; the ten largest clones hold roughly 4%. Sequencing used peripheral blood, obtained on day 0 of AZD1222 vaccination. The receptors here all came from an adult in good health. The CDR3 runs from the conserved cysteine through the conserved F or W. The D gene is left open where the match is weak. Clone sizes are given selectively: once, few, many, or a class where the clone is expanded.

>TRBD1|NA|TRBJ1-4|TRBV10-3
CAIRAQGAELFF
TGTGCCATCCGTGCCCAGGGGGCTGAACTGTTTTTT
>TRBD1|NA|TRBJ2-7|TRBV2
CASSVGQGVHEQYF
TGTGCCAGCAGTGTTGGACAGGGGGTCCACGAGCAGTACTTC
>NA|NA|TRBJ2-7|TRBV27
CASSLSRGAYEQYF
TGTGCCAGCAGTTTATCCCGCGGAGCCTACGAGCAGTACTTC
>NA|NA|TRBJ2-1|TRBV7-2
CASSLREIYNEQFF
TGTGCCAGCAGCTTACGAGAGATATACAATGAGCAGTTCTTC
>TRBD1|NA|TRBJ2-5|TRBV5-5
CASSYLDRGQGETQYF
TGTGCCAGCAGCTATTTGGACAGGGGGCAAGGAGAGACCCAGTACTTC
>NA|NA|TRBJ2-1|TRBV19
CASSFPGQDNEQFF
TGTGCCAGTAGTTTCCCGGGACAAGATAATGAGCAGTTCTTC
>NA|NA|TRBJ2-5|TRBV7-7
CASSLTGSNSQETQYF
TGTGCCAGCAGCTTGACCGGGAGCAACTCTCAAGAGACCCAGTACTTC
>TRBD2|NA|TRBJ2-2|TRBV6-5
CASSYRLARLGELFF
TGTGCCAGCAGTTACCGACTAGCGAGGTTGGGGGAGCTGTTTTTT
>NA|NA|TRBJ1-2|TRBV27
CASSFRDGYGYTF
TGTGCCAGCAGTTTCCGGGACGGCTATGGCTACACCTTC
>NA|NA|TRBJ2-1|TRBV14
CASSLDPPEQFF
TGTGCCAGCAGCCTCGACCCCCCTGAGCAGTTCTTC
>TRBD1|NA|TRBJ1-4|TRBV6-5
CASSRRDRGNEKLFF
TGTGCCAGCAGTCGACGGGACAGGGGGAATGAAAAACTGTTTTTT
>NA|few|TRBJ1-1|TRBV19
CASSLGVRSEAFF
TGTGCCAGTAGCCTGGGGGTACGCAGTGAAGCTTTCTTT
>NA|NA|TRBJ2-7|TRBV5-4
CASSPPAGSTYEQYF
TGTGCCAGCAGCCCACCGGCGGGGTCCACCTACGAGCAGTACTTC
>TRBD1|NA|TRBJ1-1|TRBV5-6
CASSDGQGALEAFF
TGTGCCAGCAGCGACGGACAGGGCGCCCTTGAAGCTTTCTTT
>NA|NA|TRBJ2-7|TRBV10-1
CASSESGSPYEQYF
TGCGCCAGCAGTGAGTCCGGGTCACCCTACGAGCAGTACTTC
>TRBD2|NA|TRBJ2-3|TRBV7-6
CASSLMVSGRGITDTQYF
TGTGCCAGCAGCTTAATGGTCAGCGGGAGAGGGATCACAGATACGCAGTATTTT
>TRBD1|NA|TRBJ2-7|TRBV6-5
CASSYNRAGGSEQYF
TGTGCCAGCAGTTATAATCGGGCAGGGGGCTCCGAGCAGTACTTC
>TRBD2|NA|TRBJ2-7|TRBV19
CASSPRLAGVVNYEQYF
TGTGCCAGTAGTCCTCGACTAGCGGGAGTTGTTAACTACGAGCAGTACTTC
>NA|NA|TRBJ1-4|TRBV7-2
CASSSRNTGPAYEKLFF
TGTGCCAGCAGCTCCCGCAACACAGGGCCGGCTTATGAAAAACTGTTTTTT
>NA|NA|TRBJ1-1|TRBV21-1
CASSNTDRGKAFF
TGTGCCAGCAGCAACACTGACAGGGGAAAAGCTTTCTTT
>NA|few|TRBJ2-3|TRBV9
CASSVELPQDTQYF
TGTGCCAGCAGCGTAGAGTTGCCCCAAGATACGCAGTATTTT
>NA|NA|TRBJ2-1|TRBV5-1
CASSPPGYEQFF
TGCGCCAGCAGCCCCCCTGGGTATGAGCAGTTCTTC
>NA|NA|TRBJ2-7|TRBV9
CASRLGAVPSYEQYF
TGTGCCAGCCGCCTGGGGGCGGTCCCGTCCTACGAGCAGTACTTC
>NA|NA|TRBJ1-1|TRBV20-1
CSASNTGVGEAFF
TGCAGTGCTAGTAACACGGGCGTCGGTGAAGCTTTCTTT
>NA|NA|TRBJ1-4|TRBV7-9
CASTYIGREEKLFF
TGTGCCAGCACATACATCGGGCGGGAGGAAAAACTGTTTTTT
>TRBD1|NA|TRBJ1-6|TRBV4-1
CASSQEYGQGIGPLHF
TGCGCCAGCAGCCAAGAGTATGGACAGGGTATAGGACCCCTCCACTTT
>NA|once|TRBJ1-3|TRBV19
CASSNLPGVSGNTIYF
TGTGCCAGTAGTAACCTACCAGGAGTCTCTGGAAACACCATATATTTT
>NA|NA|TRBJ1-2|TRBV5-1
CASRQVPQPNYGYTF
TGCGCCAGCAGACAGGTACCCCAACCTAACTATGGCTACACCTTC
>NA|NA|TRBJ2-1|TRBV5-4
CASSRRAPKNEQFF
TGTGCCAGCAGCAGGCGGGCCCCGAAAAATGAGCAGTTCTTC
>TRBD2|NA|TRBJ2-7|TRBV15
CATSRRRLAFGEQYF
TGTGCCACCAGCAGGAGGAGACTAGCGTTTGGTGAGCAGTACTTC
>NA|NA|TRBJ2-7|TRBV19
CASSSAVLPPYEQYF
TGTGCCAGTAGTTCCGCGGTTCTACCTCCCTACGAGCAGTACTTC
>NA|once|TRBJ2-2|TRBV4-3
CASSQDRGAGELFF
TGCGCCAGCAGTCAAGATCGAGGGGCCGGGGAGCTGTTTTTT
>NA|NA|TRBJ1-5|TRBV28
CASNPAGQPQHF
TGTGCCAGCAACCCCGCAGGGCAGCCCCAGCATTTT
>TRBD1|NA|TRBJ1-2|TRBV5-1
CASTPGQGISYGYTF
TGCGCCAGCACCCCGGGACAGGGGATATCCTATGGCTACACCTTC
>TRBD1|NA|TRBJ1-2|TRBV27
CASSTGQGNGYTF
TGTGCCAGCAGCACGGGACAGGGGAACGGCTACACCTTC
>NA|NA|TRBJ2-3|TRBV10-3
CAISMAGEGVTDTQYF
TGTGCCATCAGTATGGCAGGGGAAGGGGTCACAGATACGCAGTATTTT
>NA|NA|TRBJ2-7|TRBV9
CASSVGYRSYEQYF
TGTGCCAGCAGCGTAGGTTACAGATCCTACGAGCAGTACTTC
>TRBD1|NA|TRBJ1-5|TRBV19
CASRKTGGTRNQPQHF
TGTGCCAGTAGGAAAACAGGGGGCACGCGCAATCAGCCCCAGCATTTT
>TRBD2|NA|TRBJ2-3|TRBV11-2
CASSLGAGVADTQYF
TGTGCCAGCAGCTTAGGAGCGGGAGTTGCAGATACGCAGTATTTT
>TRBD2|NA|TRBJ2-2|TRBV6-5
CARGVAGVGELFF
TGTGCCAGGGGGGTAGCGGGAGTAGGGGAGCTGTTTTTT
>TRBD1|NA|TRBJ1-2|TRBV5-1
CASSPRTGGTNGYTF
TGCGCCAGCAGCCCCCGGACAGGGGGGACGAATGGCTACACCTTC